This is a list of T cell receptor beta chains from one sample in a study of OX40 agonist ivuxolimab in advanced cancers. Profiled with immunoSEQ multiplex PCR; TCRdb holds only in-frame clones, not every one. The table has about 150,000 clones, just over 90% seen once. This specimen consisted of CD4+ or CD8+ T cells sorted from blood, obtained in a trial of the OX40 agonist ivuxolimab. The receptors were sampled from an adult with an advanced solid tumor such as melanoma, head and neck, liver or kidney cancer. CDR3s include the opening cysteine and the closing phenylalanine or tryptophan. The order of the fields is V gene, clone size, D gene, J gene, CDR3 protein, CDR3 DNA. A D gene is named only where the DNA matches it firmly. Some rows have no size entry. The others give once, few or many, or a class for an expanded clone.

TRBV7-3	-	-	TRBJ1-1	CASSLTGPNTEAFF	TGTGCCAGCAGCTTGACAGGACCGAACACTGAAGCTTTCTTT
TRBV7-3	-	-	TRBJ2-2	CASSLQGPNTGELFF	TGTGCCAGCAGCTTGCAGGGGCCGAACACCGGGGAGCTGTTTTTT
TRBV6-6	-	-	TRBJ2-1	CATFTGTGIYNEQFF	TGTGCCACTTTTACTGGCACAGGTATCTACAATGAGCAGTTCTTC
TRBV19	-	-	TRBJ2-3	CASSIQGSNTDTQYF	TGTGCCAGTAGTATCCAGGGGAGTAACACAGATACGCAGTATTTT
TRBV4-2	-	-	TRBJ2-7	CASSQDWVDGTGDEQYF	TGTGCCAGCAGCCAAGATTGGGTGGACGGGACGGGCGACGAGCAGTACTTC
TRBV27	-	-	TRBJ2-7	CASSLNSYYEQYF	TGTGCCAGCAGTTTAAACAGCTACTACGAGCAGTACTTC
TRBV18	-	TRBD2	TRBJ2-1	CASSEPLARNEQFF	TGTGCCAGCTCAGAACCACTAGCGAGGAATGAGCAGTTCTTC
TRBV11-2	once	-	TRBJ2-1	CASSLTRGGYNEQFF	TGTGCCAGCAGCTTAACCCGAGGGGGCTACAATGAGCAGTTCTTC
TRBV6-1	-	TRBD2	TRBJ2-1	CASGWTSGTYNEQFF	TGTGCCAGCGGCTGGACTAGCGGGACCTACAATGAGCAGTTCTTC
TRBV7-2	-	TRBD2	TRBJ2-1	CASSSRLAGGFGEQFF	TGTGCCAGCAGCTCTAGACTAGCGGGAGGATTCGGTGAGCAGTTCTTC
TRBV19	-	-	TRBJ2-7	CASSIGPYGSYEQYF	TGTGCCAGTAGTATAGGACCTTACGGGTCCTACGAGCAGTACTTC
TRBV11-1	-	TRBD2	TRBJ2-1	CASSEGLADNEQFF	TGTGCCAGCAGCGAAGGACTAGCGGACAATGAGCAGTTCTTC
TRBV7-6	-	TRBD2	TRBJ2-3	CASSRTSGTDTQYF	TGTGCCAGCAGCCGGACTAGCGGAACAGATACGCAGTATTTT
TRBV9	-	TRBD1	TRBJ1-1	CASSATGGTEAFF	TGTGCCAGCAGCGCCACAGGGGGGACTGAAGCTTTCTTT
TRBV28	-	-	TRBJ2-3	CASSSPRADTQYF	TGTGCCAGCAGTTCGCCCCGCGCAGATACGCAGTATTTT
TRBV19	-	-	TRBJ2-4	CASSGGTAQAKNIQYF	TGTGCCAGTAGTGGAGGCACGGCTCAAGCCAAAAACATTCAGTACTTC
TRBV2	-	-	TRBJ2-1	CASRTGSSYNEQFF	TGTGCCAGCAGGACGGGTAGCTCCTACAATGAGCAGTTCTTC
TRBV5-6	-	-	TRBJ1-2	CASSSGGGYYGYTF	TGTGCCAGCAGCTCCGGCGGAGGCTACTATGGCTACACCTTC
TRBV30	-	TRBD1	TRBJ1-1	CAWSGGQGISTNTEAFF	TGTGCCTGGAGTGGGGGACAGGGCATATCAACCAACACTGAAGCTTTCTTT
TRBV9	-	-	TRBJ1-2	CASSVDRNYGYTF	TGTGCCAGCAGCGTAGACAGGAACTATGGCTACACCTTC
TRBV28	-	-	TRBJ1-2	CASSYYRTRAGDGYTF	TGTGCCAGCAGTTACTACCGGACACGGGCTGGAGATGGCTACACCTTC
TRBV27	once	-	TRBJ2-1	CASGSYSPDLDNEQFF	TGTGCCAGCGGCTCCTACTCCCCCGACTTGGACAATGAGCAGTTCTTC
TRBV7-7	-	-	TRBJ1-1	CASSFLRDPTEAFF	TGTGCTAGCAGCTTTCTCCGGGACCCCACTGAAGCTTTCTTT
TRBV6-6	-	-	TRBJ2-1	CASSYAGRRNYNEQFF	TGTGCCAGCAGTTACGCGGGACGGAGAAACTACAATGAGCAGTTCTTC
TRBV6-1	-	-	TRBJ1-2	CASSEARTGIYGYTF	TGTGCCAGCAGTGAAGCCCGGACCGGAATCTATGGCTACACCTTC
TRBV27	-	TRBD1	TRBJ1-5	CASSGPGQGNQPQHF	TGTGCCAGCAGTGGACCGGGACAGGGGAATCAGCCCCAGCATTTT
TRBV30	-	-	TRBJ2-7	CAWGLQGYEQYF	TGTGCCTGGGGCTTACAGGGCTACGAGCAGTACTTC
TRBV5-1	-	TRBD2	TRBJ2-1	CASNGLAGLDNEQFF	TGCGCCAGCAATGGCCTAGCGGGACTCGACAATGAGCAGTTCTTC
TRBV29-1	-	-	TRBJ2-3	CSDLHSITDTQYF	TGCAGCGACCTCCATAGTATCACAGATACGCAGTATTTT
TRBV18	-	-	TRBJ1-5	CASSGAQGTNQPQHF	TGTGCCAGCTCGGGGGCGCAGGGTACCAATCAGCCCCAGCATTTT
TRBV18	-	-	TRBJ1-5	CASSPPPGRNQPQHF	TGTGCCAGCTCACCACCCCCCGGGCGCAATCAGCCCCAGCATTTT
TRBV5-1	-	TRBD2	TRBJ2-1	CASSLSLAGAGEQFF	TGCGCCAGCAGCTTGAGTCTAGCGGGAGCTGGGGAGCAGTTCTTC
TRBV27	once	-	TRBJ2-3	CASSSTDTQYF	TGTGCCAGCAGTTCTACAGATACGCAGTATTTT
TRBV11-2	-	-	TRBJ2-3	CASSLGQVPHTDTQYF	TGTGCCAGCAGCTTAGGACAGGTCCCACACACAGATACGCAGTATTTT
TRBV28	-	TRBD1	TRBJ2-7	CASSYGQEAREGYF	TGTGCCAGCAGCTACGGACAGGAGGCTCGGGAAGGGTACTTC
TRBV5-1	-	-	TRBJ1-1	CASSLIHTNTEAFF	TGCGCCAGCAGCTTGATTCATACGAACACTGAAGCTTTCTTT
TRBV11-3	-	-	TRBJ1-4	CASSPRLDEKLFF	TGTGCCAGCAGCCCCCGCCTGGATGAAAAACTGTTTTTT
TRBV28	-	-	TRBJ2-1	CASSSPLGSRREQFF	TGTGCCAGCAGTTCCCCCCTTGGCTCCCGGCGTGAGCAGTTCTTC
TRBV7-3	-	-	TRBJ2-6	CASSLIGESGANVLTF	TGTGCCAGCAGCTTAATCGGGGAATCTGGGGCCAACGTCCTGACTTTC
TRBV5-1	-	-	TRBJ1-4	CASRTQATNEKLFF	TGCGCCAGTCGAACCCAGGCAACTAATGAAAAACTGTTTTTT
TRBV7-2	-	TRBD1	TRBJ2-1	CASSRQGSRDEQFF	TGTGCCAGCAGCCGACAGGGTTCTAGAGATGAGCAGTTCTTC
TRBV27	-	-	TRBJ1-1	CASSLSRDTEAFF	TGTGCCAGCAGTTTATCCAGGGACACTGAAGCTTTCTTT
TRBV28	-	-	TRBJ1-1	CASKAPALNTEAFF	TGTGCCAGCAAGGCCCCCGCCTTGAACACTGAAGCTTTCTTT
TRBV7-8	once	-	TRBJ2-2	CASSLVIPGELFF	TGTGCCAGCAGCTTAGTGATCCCCGGGGAGCTGTTTTTT
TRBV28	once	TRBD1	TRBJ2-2	CASSLQQGAGELFF	TGTGCCAGCAGCCTCCAACAGGGGGCCGGGGAGCTGTTTTTT
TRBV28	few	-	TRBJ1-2	CASSLPVVGGYTF	TGTGCCAGCAGTTTACCGGTTGTTGGGGGCTACACCTTC
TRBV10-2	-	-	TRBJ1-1	CASSVASVNTEAFF	TGCGCCAGCAGTGTCGCTTCAGTTAACACTGAAGCTTTCTTT
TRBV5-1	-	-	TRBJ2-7	CASSLAPGPYEQYF	TGCGCCAGCAGCTTGGCCCCAGGGCCCTACGAGCAGTACTTC
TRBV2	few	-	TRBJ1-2	CASSEGGGDYGYTF	TGTGCCAGCAGCGAAGGCGGGGGGGACTATGGCTACACCTTC
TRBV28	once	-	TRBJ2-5	CASSSLPGEETQYF	TGTGCCAGCAGTTCCCTTCCGGGAGAAGAGACCCAGTACTTC
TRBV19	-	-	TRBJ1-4	CASSHLGTATNEKLFF	TGTGCCAGTAGTCATCTGGGGACTGCAACTAATGAAAAACTGTTTTTT
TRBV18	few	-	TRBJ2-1	CASSPPQTIGDEQFF	TGTGCCAGCTCACCACCGCAGACAATTGGGGATGAGCAGTTCTTC
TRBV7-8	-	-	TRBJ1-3	CASSLAGGTSSGNTIYF	TGTGCCAGCAGCTTAGCGGGGGGTACTAGCTCTGGAAACACCATATATTTT